Presented here are 24 T cell receptor beta chains from one specimen sequenced in a study of blood T cell repertoires in COVID-19. Measured with immunoSEQ multiplex PCR; TCRdb has only the in-frame clones, and not every one. Of approximately 200,000 clones listed, more than 60% were seen once; the top ten hold approximately 13%. Source material: peripheral blood. The receptors stem from a woman aged 45-60 years with acute or convalescent COVID-19.

The chain employs TRBV7-2 and TRBJ2-5; 9 bases map to TRBD2. The germline V gene encodes CDR1 SGHTA and CDR2 FQGNSA. J was trimmed by 4 bases and V by 2 bases; bases with no gene match: 14. CDR3 length equals 18 residues. The DNA of the CDR3 is TGTGCCAGCAGCTTATACAGTAGCGGGAGTGTTAGGGGAGAGACCCAGTACTTC. Amino acids: CASSLYSSGSVRGETQYF.

This rearrangement joins TRBV18 to TRBJ2-7; 12 nucleotides align to TRBD2. Germline V CDR1 and CDR2: KGHSH, LQKENI. CDR3 length: 16 residues. V shed 0 bases, J shed 2 bases, and the junction held 2 bases outside the gene matches. CDR3 amino acids: CASSPPPSGRAYEQYF. As DNA, the CDR3 is TGTGCCAGCTCACCACCTCCTAGCGGGAGGGCCTACGAGCAGTACTTC.

The V and J genes are TRBV6-7 and TRBJ2-2, with D possibly matching TRBD2 (6 bases). TRBV6-7 is reported as an ORF; its role is uncertain. V shed 1 base and J shed 5 bases, with 14 bases lying between them. The CDR3 contains 16 residues. This CDR3 reads CASSYLSGSGTGELFF. Here the CDR3 DNA reads TGTGCCAGCAGTTACTTAAGCGGGTCGGGGACCGGGGAGCTGTTTTTT.

The CDR3 DNA is TGTGCCAGCAGCTTAGTAGGGCAGGGTAATTCACCCCTCCACTTT. Its protein product is CASSLVGQGNSPLHF. V gene TRBV7-6 combines with J gene TRBJ1-6; D is perhaps TRBD1 (5 bases). This CDR3 is built from 15 residues. V lost 1 base, J lost 6 bases, and 10 bases lay in between. The germline gives CDR1 SGHVS, CDR2 FNYEAQ.

The rearrangement links TRBV11-3 to TRBJ2-1, with 8 nucleotides matching TRBD1. The CDR3 length is 11 residues. Germline CDR1 SGHNT, CDR2 YENEEA. Germline trimming cut 5 bases from V and 12 bases from J; bases unmatched to any gene: 3. CDR3 residues: CASSHGQGQFF. The CDR3 DNA follows: TGTGCCAGCAGCCACGGACAGGGGCAGTTCTTC. Variable domain in full (rest from reference TRBV11-3 and TRBJ2-1): EAGVVQSPRYKIIEKKQPVAFWCNPISGHNTLYWYLQNLGQGPELLIRYENEEAVDDSQLPKDRFSAERLKGVDSTLKIQPAELGDSAVYLCASSHGQGQFFGPGTRLTVL.

This sequence joins TRBV5-4 and TRBJ2-7, with 7 bases aligning to TRBD1. The CDR3 sequence is 14 residues long. Germline V gene sequence: CDR1 SGHNT, CDR2 YYREEE (reference sequence). Trimming at V came to 4 bases and at J to 0 bases, leaving 4 bases not matched to a gene. The CDR3 DNA reads as TGTGCCAGCAGCGGACGGGACAGCTCCTACGAGCAGTACTTC. It codes for CASSGRDSSYEQYF.

The genes are TRBV5-1 and TRBJ2-1, with D possibly being TRBD2 (7 bases). Germline V gives CDR1 SGHRS, CDR2 YFSETQ. This CDR3 spans 15 amino acids. Trimming removed 0 bases from V and 4 bases from J, with 11 bases in between. CDR3 coding DNA: TGCGCCAGCAGCTTGGAGGGGGGGCGTTACAATGAGCAGTTCTTC. Protein product: CASSLEGGRYNEQFF.

The chain couples TRBV15 to TRBJ1-2; D gene uncertain. V was clipped by 3 bases and J by 8 bases, with 13 bases between them. There are 13 residues in the CDR3. Germline V gives CDR1 LNHNV, CDR2 YYDKDF (reference sequence). The CDR3 nucleotides read TGTGCCACCAGCAGGGGCAGGCTTGAGGGCTACACCTTC. Translated, it gives CATSRGRLEGYTF.

The rearrangement links TRBV7-9 to TRBJ1-3; maybe TRBD1 (6 bases). The germline gives CDR1 SEHNR, CDR2 FQNEAQ (reference sequence). V was clipped by 0 bases and J by 4 bases, with 16 bases between them. The CDR3 consists of 17 residues. This CDR3 is CASSLAEAGALGNTIYF. Here the CDR3 DNA reads TGTGCCAGCAGCTTAGCGGAGGCAGGGGCCTTGGGAAACACCATATATTTT.

The chain couples TRBV9 to TRBJ1-4, with 11 bases matching TRBD1. V was pared by 0 bases and J by 5 bases, with 6 bases of the junction left unmatched. The germline V gene encodes CDR1 SGDLS and CDR2 YYNGEE. The CDR3 loop spans 17 amino acids. Here the CDR3 DNA reads TGTGCCAGCAGCGTAGGACCGGGACAGGGGGAAAATGAAAAACTGTTTTTT. As protein: CASSVGPGQGENEKLFF.

The V and J genes are TRBV10-1 and TRBJ2-6, with 10 nucleotides matching TRBD2. V shed 7 bases and J 0 bases; nucleotides not matched to a gene: 6. CDR1 is WNHNN, CDR2 SYGVQD, per germline (reference sequence). This CDR3 region has 17 residues. The CDR3 DNA sequence: TGCGCCAGCATGGGACTAGCGCCGCACTCTGGGGCCAACGTCCTGACTTTC. Translating it yields CASMGLAPHSGANVLTF.

This clone was found once. This sequence joins TRBV9 and TRBJ2-7; 11 bases fit TRBD1. J lost 4 bases, V lost 3 bases, and 6 bases had no gene match. Germline CDR1 and CDR2: SGDLS and YYNGEE. CDR3 size: 15 residues. CDR3 bases: TGTGCCAGCAGCGGACAGGACAGGGGGCAGTACGAGCAGTACTTC. Protein product: CASSGQDRGQYEQYF.

Only one count was recorded for this clone. This rearrangement joins TRBV3-1 (or the pseudogene TRBV3-2) to TRBJ2-1, with D unresolved. CDR3 length equals 11 residues. V shed 4 bases and J shed 7 bases, with 5 bases lying between them. Germline CDR1 reads LGHDT; CDR2 reads YNNKEL (reference sequence). The CDR3 DNA reads as TGTGCCAGCAGCCGTTTAAATGAGCAGTTCTTC. Amino acid sequence: CASSRLNEQFF.

In its sample, this clone was seen a few times. This chain connects TRBV10-3 to TRBJ2-7, with 11 nucleotides matching TRBD2. The CDR3 contains 16 residues. Trimming took 1 base from V and 0 from J; bases not matched to a gene: 2. Germline V CDR1 and CDR2: ENHRY, SYGVKD. CDR3: CAISEFTSGSSYEQYF. The CDR3, as DNA: TGTGCCATCAGTGAGTTTACTAGCGGGAGCTCCTACGAGCAGTACTTC.

A few counts support this clone. V is TRBV25-1 and J is TRBJ2-3; TRBD1 aligns across 9 bases. V was pared by 7 bases and J by 4 bases, with 12 bases of the junction left unmatched. Germline CDR1 and CDR2: MGHDK and SYGVNS. This CDR3 is 16 amino acids long. CDR3 bases: TGTGCCAGCACCCCGTACAGGGGGCGCGGGTCAGATACGCAGTATTTT. This gives the protein CASTPYRGRGSDTQYF.

The chain carries TRBV27 and TRBJ1-2, with unresolved D. The V and J ends lost 1 base and 2 bases respectively, with 8 bases between them. Germline values: CDR1 MNHEY, CDR2 SMNVEV (reference sequence). The CDR3 covers 14 residues. CDR3 sequence (DNA): TGTGCCAGCAGTTTATTTGGCCAGAACTATGGCTACACCTTC. Protein sequence: CASSLFGQNYGYTF.

The chain couples TRBV2 to TRBJ2-7, with 8 bases matching TRBD2. The CDR3 sequence is 13 residues long. CDR1 and CDR2 from the germline V gene are SNHLY and FYNNEI. The ends lost 6 bases at V and 5 bases at J; junction bases unmatched: 6. This CDR3 is CASSSGRGDEQYF. CDR3 nucleotides: TGTGCCAGCAGCAGTGGGCGGGGGGACGAGCAGTACTTC.

Written as DNA, the CDR3 is TGTGCCAGCAGTTACTCTACAGGGTGGACTGAAGCTTTCTTT. Translation: CASSYSTGWTEAFF. J is TRBJ1-1 and V is TRBV6-6; the D gene is possibly TRBD1 (6 bases). Germline V lookup: CDR1 MNHNY, CDR2 SVGAGI (reference sequence). The CDR3 covers 14 residues. The V end lost 0 bases, the J end lost 5 bases, and 10 bases lay between the germline ends.

The table lists this clone with a few counts. Other DNA sequences in this sample translate to the same CDR3. The chain combines TRBV6-5 with TRBJ2-5; TRBD2 matches 7 bases. Trimming at V came to 2 bases and at J to 5 bases, leaving 2 bases not matched to a gene. CDR3 length: 13 residues. Germline assignment: CDR1 MNHEY and CDR2 SVGAGI. The CDR3 loop is CASSYGREETQYF. As DNA, the CDR3 is TGTGCCAGCAGTTACGGGCGGGAGGAGACCCAGTACTTC.

CDR3 in amino acids: CASSYRGEKLFF. CDR3 sequence (DNA): TGTGCCAGCAGTTACAGGGGTGAAAAACTGTTTTTT. The J gene is TRBJ1-4, the V gene TRBV12-3 or TRBV12-4; TRBD1 matches at 7 bases. The CDR3 length is 12 residues. The junction had 0 bases not matched to a gene; V was cut back by 4 bases and J by 7 bases.

J is TRBJ2-5 and V is TRBV6-2 or TRBV6-3, with D possibly TRBD2 on 6 matching bases. V gave up 2 bases and J gave up 1 base, with 8 bases separating them. In germline, CDR1 is MNHEY, CDR2 SVGEGT. This CDR3 has 14 amino acids. The CDR3 loop reads CASSYGGSQETQYF. CDR3 nucleotide sequence: TGTGCCAGCAGTTACGGAGGGTCCCAAGAGACCCAGTACTTC.

The chain is built from TRBV7-8 and TRBJ1-1, with D perhaps TRBD1 (5 bases). This CDR3 has 14 residues. The V and J ends lost 5 bases and 7 bases respectively, with 17 bases between them. Germline V gives CDR1 SGHVS, CDR2 FQNEAQ. CDR3 bases: TGTGCCAGCAGCCGGGGGGGGTCCAATCTTGAAGCTTTCTTT. Protein: CASSRGGSNLEAFF.

The genes are TRBV11-2 and TRBJ2-7, with 10 bases lining up with TRBD2. Germline values: CDR1 SGHAT, CDR2 FQNNGV. The CDR3 totals 19 residues. After removal of 2 bases from V and 4 bases from J, the junction contained 17 bases not matched to a gene. CDR3 amino acids: CASSLMLAGAGRRRYEQYF. The CDR3 region has the DNA TGTGCCAGCAGCTTAATGCTAGCGGGGGCCGGGAGAAGGCGTTACGAGCAGTACTTC.

This clone was detected a few times. The chain recombines TRBV28 with TRBJ2-3; D perhaps matches TRBD2 (5 bases). The CDR3 totals 14 residues. V lost 4 bases and J 1 base, leaving 9 bases between the germline ends. The V gene's germline CDR1 is MDHEN and CDR2 SYDVKM. The DNA for the CDR3 is TGTGCCAGCAGTTCCGACTACGGCACAGATACGCAGTATTTT. The encoded protein is CASSSDYGTDTQYF.